This T cell receptor beta chain was found in a study of cytomegalovirus exposure and HLA in healthy donors. Looking at the study overall: The same platform was used for the roughly 120 validation repertoires as for the 650 to 700 first-cohort repertoires, as reported in a later analysis.

The data were produced by immunoSEQ multiplex PCR, yet TCRdb's version contains in-frame clones alone and is incomplete. This sample carries 71,000 or so clones, over 85% of them seen once, and the ten largest clones take more than 1.2%. Sequencing used PBMCs. The TCR comes from a man younger than 30 in good health and CMV-seropositive.

The CDR3 protein is CATSRDLGGAGYGYTF. The DNA for the CDR3 is TGTGCCACCAGCAGAGATCTTGGTGGGGCAGGGTATGGCTACACCTTC. The J gene is TRBJ1-2, the V gene TRBV15; TRBD1 might be the D (5 bases). The CDR3 consists of 16 residues. Germline CDR1 and CDR2: LNHNV and YYDKDF (reference sequence). V was shortened by 0 bases and J by 5 bases, with 16 bases between the two germline ends.